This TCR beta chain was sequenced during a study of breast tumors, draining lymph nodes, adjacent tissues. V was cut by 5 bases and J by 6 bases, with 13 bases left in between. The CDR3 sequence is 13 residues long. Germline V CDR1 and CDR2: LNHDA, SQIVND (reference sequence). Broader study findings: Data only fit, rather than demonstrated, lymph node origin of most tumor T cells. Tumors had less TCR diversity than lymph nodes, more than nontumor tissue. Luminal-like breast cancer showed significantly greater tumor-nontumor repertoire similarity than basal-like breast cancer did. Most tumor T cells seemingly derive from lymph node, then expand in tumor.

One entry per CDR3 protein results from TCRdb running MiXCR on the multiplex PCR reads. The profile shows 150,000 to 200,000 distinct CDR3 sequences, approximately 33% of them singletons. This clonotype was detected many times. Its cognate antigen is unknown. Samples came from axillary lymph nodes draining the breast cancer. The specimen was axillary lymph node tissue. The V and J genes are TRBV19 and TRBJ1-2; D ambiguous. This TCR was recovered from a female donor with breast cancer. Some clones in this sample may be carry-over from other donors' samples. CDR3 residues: CASSPTWLDGYTF. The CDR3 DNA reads TGTGCCAGTAGTCCGACATGGTTGGATGGCTACACCTTC.